This paragraph covers one T cell receptor beta chain sequence. Only a few counts were recorded for this clone. Its antigen is not yet known. Per-nucleotide qualities are absent, and no much larger clonotype sits a single base away. Collaborating institutions collected whole blood in K2EDTA tubes following their own protocols. For TCRbeta analysis, collaborator samples were shipped as frozen whole blood, as isolated PBMCs, or as DNA extracted from either sample type. The sample comes from a study of blood T cell repertoires in COVID-19 (dated by TCRdb to between 2020 and 2021). Regarding the research as a whole: The collaborator samples originated in the United States, Italy and Spain and spanned the acute and convalescent phases of COVID-19. The material from the prospective study consisted of cDNA or gDNA derived from T cells, B-cell-depleted T cells, or PBMCs. The dataset comprised deeply sampled blood TCRbeta repertoires from subjects exposed to, actively infected with, or recovered from COVID-19. The repertoires were released in a freely available public database intended as a resource for research on the immune response to SARS-CoV-2. Samples were obtained from the ongoing ImmuneRACE study (first 160 participants) and from some 1,300 subjects provided by 6 global collaborators. A de-identified subject ID, COVID-19 status, age in years and sex were almost always included in the sample metadata. Where available, HLA class I and class II types were obtained from metadata supplied by the sample provider rather than from assay-based typing.

TCRbeta CDR3 regions were amplified from genomic DNA using the immunoSEQ Assay, a bias-controlled multiplex PCR. Per the original workflow: The number of nucleated cells in each sample was estimated by amplification of reference gene primers within the assay. To quantify the absolute abundance of each unique TCRbeta CDR3 rearrangement, sequence reads were collapsed and filtered. For each sample, productive Simpson clonality was calculated as the square root of Simpson's diversity index across productive rearrangements. The table comes from immuneACCESS by way of TCRdb, which keeps in-frame sequences with V and J called. Part of the clones is missing from these tables; in studies checked, under half for an unresolved V gene and the rest for unknown reasons. That table gives V, J and clone size, and the DNA gave D and trimming. For this sample the table gives around 45,000 clones, of which just under 70% were detected only once. Around 5.9% of the sample is held by the ten biggest clonotypes.

Including cysteine and phenylalanine, the CDR3 has 17 amino acids. Left in the record is the CDR3 DNA by itself, 51 bases read in frame from the first base. Clipping removes 5 bases from V and 0 bases from J, with 7 as the unmatched junction base count. The germline V gene sets CDR1 to SGHTA and CDR2 to FQGNSA. The paper as a whole reports these results and caveats: The quantity of clinical and demographic metadata differed by source and by participant and was supplied without curation.

The V and J genes are TRBV7-2 and TRBJ2-2; TRBD1 aligns with 9 central bases. This TCR was sampled from an elderly man with acute or convalescent COVID-19. Material: peripheral blood. This receptor has the CDR3 CASSPQGTGTNTGELFF. The nucleotide sequence reads as follows: TGTGCCAGCAGCCCCCAAGGGACAGGGACGAACACCGGGGAGCTGTTTTTT.